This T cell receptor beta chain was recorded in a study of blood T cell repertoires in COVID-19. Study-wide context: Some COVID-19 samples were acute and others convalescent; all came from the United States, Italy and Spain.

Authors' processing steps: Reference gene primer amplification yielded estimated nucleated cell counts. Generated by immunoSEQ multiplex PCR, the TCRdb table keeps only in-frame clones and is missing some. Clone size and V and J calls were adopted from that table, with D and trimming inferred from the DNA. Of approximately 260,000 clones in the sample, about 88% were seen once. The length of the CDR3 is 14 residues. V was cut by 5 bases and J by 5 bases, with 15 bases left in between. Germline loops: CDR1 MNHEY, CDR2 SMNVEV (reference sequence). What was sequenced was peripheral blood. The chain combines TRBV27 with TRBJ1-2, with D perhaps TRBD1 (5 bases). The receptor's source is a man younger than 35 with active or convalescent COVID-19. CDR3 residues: CASSGASFGYGYTF. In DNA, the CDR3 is TGTGCCAGCAGTGGGGCGAGTTTTGGGTATGGCTACACCTTC.